Listed below are T cell receptor beta chains from one sample, sequenced in a study of T cell changes during pregnancy in multiple sclerosis. Measured with immunoSEQ multiplex PCR; TCRdb has only the in-frame clones, and not every one. The table includes about 59,000 clones, 92% detected once. This specimen was peripheral blood, taken in the first trimester of pregnancy. All receptors derive from a female donor with multiple sclerosis, enrolled in a pregnancy study. The CDR3 runs from the conserved cysteine through the conserved F or W.

v_call cdr3_aa
TRBV5-6 CASSPGGQGSYEQYF
TRBV28 CAEKGQVDGQPQHF
TRBV7-2 CASSLWASGSVNEQFF
TRBV11-3 CASSSQGLTGELFF
TRBV6-5 CASRPAGDGTQPQHF
TRBV5-8 CASSLVGRGGGYTF
TRBV4-1 CASSQDTHGVSKNIQYF
TRBV19 CASTETGYNEQFF
TRBV7-9 CASTRPSGSTDTQYF
TRBV29-1 CSVSPLGQGLNTEAFF
TRBV6-6 CASSYSHLGASYEQYF
TRBV19 CASEGQGDISAFF
TRBV7-9 CASSTLTGGTNEKLFF
TRBV19 CASSMLAGGPNKGDTQYF
TRBV19 CASSIVGQGPQPQHF
TRBV27 CASSARGATNEKLFF
TRBV7-2 CASSLAGVPSNEQFF
TRBV4-2 CASSQRSGNTIYF
TRBV4-2 CASSQVRDNHYGYTF
TRBV18 CASSPTTGNTIYF
TRBV7-2 CASSANQGAANTEAFF
TRBV11-2 CASSSDSTMNTEAFF
TRBV27 CASSLFSGDRVHGYTF
TRBV11-3 CASSPLGLDGELFF
TRBV19 CASSEGGTYEQYF
TRBV14 CASSHVRGRTEAFF
TRBV7-9 CASSLDRGDNEAFF
TRBV6-1 CASLGTGSVFTEAFF
TRBV18 CASSPDPVSGANVLTF
TRBV4-3 CASSTQTGQGFEKLFF
TRBV19 CASSTWTGGPGQPQHF
TRBV5-4 CASSLPLAGHNEQFF
TRBV7-9 CASSLATGGRYEQYF
TRBV5-1 CASSPGTGSYGYTF
TRBV28 CASLDAGGSYNEQFF
TRBV27 CASSLSGRRGMGNQPQHF
TRBV15 CATSRDEGDQPQHF
TRBV6-6 CASRGDSVIHEQYF
TRBV27 CASSPSTSGRAETQYF
TRBV19 CASSNTRLGQGKDGYTF